What follows are 9 T cell receptor beta chains derived from one specimen sequenced in a study of T cells expressing NK-cell markers. With the 5' RACE reads reprocessed, TCRdb shows one record per CDR3 protein and no DNA. The sample totals about 390,000 distinct CDR3 sequences. Input material: blood T cells: a sorted CD56 or NKG2C T cell subset, CD4+ or CD8+ T cells, or bulk PBMC T cells (not recorded which). The receptor source for this set is a woman in her forties or fifties in good health.

The chain combines TRBV11-2 with TRBJ2-1. From germline, CDR1 is SGHAT and CDR2 FQNNGV. The CDR3 consists of 14 residues. The CDR3 region is CASSPGISYNEQFF.

The chain is built from TRBV6-5 and TRBJ2-1; without DNA, the TCRdb call of TRBD2 cannot be checked. This CDR3 is 17 amino acids long. Germline-derived CDR1 and CDR2 are MNHEY and SVGAGI. CDR3 region: CASTNLAGRAGHNEQFF.

The chain employs TRBV7-9 and TRBJ2-5. CDR3 length: 15 residues. Looked up from germline, CDR1 is SEHNR and CDR2 is FQNEAQ (reference sequence). This chain's CDR3 is CASSLAGGYQETQYF.

J is TRBJ2-4 and V is TRBV19; the TCRdb D gene call, TRBD2, has no DNA to confirm it. Germline V lookup: CDR1 LNHDA, CDR2 SQIVND (reference sequence). There are 15 residues in the CDR3. CDR3: CASSLNGTPRDIQYF.

The V call is TRBV6-5, the J call TRBJ1-5; the D call from TCRdb, TRBD1, cannot be confirmed without DNA. This CDR3 region has 15 residues. From germline, CDR1 is MNHEY and CDR2 SVGAGI. CDR3 residues: CASSGRQGEAQPQHF.

The gene calls are TRBV20-1 and TRBJ2-3; the D call from TCRdb, TRBD1, cannot be confirmed without DNA. This CDR3 region has 14 residues. Germline-derived CDR1 and CDR2 are DFQATT and SNEGSKA (reference sequence). CDR3 region: CSAREQGGTDTQYF.

This sequence joins TRBV7-2 and TRBJ2-1; TCRdb names TRBD2, which stays unverified in the absence of DNA. The CDR3 totals 15 residues. The germline V gene encodes CDR1 SGHTA and CDR2 FQGNSA. The CDR3 loop is CASSLAGGLGNEQFF.

The chain joins TRBV10-3 to TRBJ1-2; the TRBD1 assignment by TCRdb is unverifiable without DNA. Germline values: CDR1 ENHRY, CDR2 SYGVKD. The CDR3 runs to 16 residues. CDR3 sequence: CAISPGQGATNYGYTF.

This chain links TRBV12-3 or TRBV12-4 with TRBJ2-2; TCRdb proposes TRBD2, but this gene call is untestable without DNA. The CDR3 consists of 15 residues. The CDR3 loop reads CASSLGREGIGELFF.